Below, 6 T cell receptor beta chains from the same sample are listed, as sequenced in a study of blood T cell repertoires in COVID-19. Repertoires were generated with immunoSEQ multiplex PCR, while TCRdb's copy carries only in-frame clones and drops some. The sample has roughly 200,000 clones, 82% seen once. Source material: peripheral blood. The receptors shown here come from an older woman with COVID-19, enrolled during active disease.

The genes are TRBV6-1 and TRBJ1-1; TRBD1 agrees at 8 bases. The germline V gene has CDR1 MNHNS and CDR2 SASEGT. The V and J ends lost 3 bases and 5 bases, in that order; junction bases with no gene match: 5. CDR3 length equals 14 residues. The CDR3 coding sequence is TGTGCCAGCAGTGACCGACAGGGGCAGACTGAAGCTTTCTTT. This gives the protein CASSDRQGQTEAFF.

V gene TRBV6-1 combines with J gene TRBJ1-2; 9 positions match TRBD1. V lost 1 base, J lost 8 bases, and 5 bases stayed unmatched. CDR3 length: 14 residues. Looked up from germline, CDR1 is MNHNS and CDR2 is SASEGT. CDR3 coding DNA: TGTGCCAGCAGTGAAGTTGGACAGGGGTCCGGCTACACCTTC. Residues: CASSEVGQGSGYTF.

This clone was picked up one time. The V call is TRBV9, the J call TRBJ2-7, with D possibly being TRBD2 (6 bases). The germline CDR1 and CDR2 sequences are SGDLS and YYNGEE. V lost 4 bases and J lost 4, with 15 bases in between. This CDR3 spans 14 amino acids. DNA for the CDR3: TGTGCCAGCAGCCCACGGGAGAGGGCGTACGAGCAGTACTTC. This codes for CASSPRERAYEQYF. Together with reference TRBV9 and TRBJ2-7, the CDR3 gives the full variable domain: DSGVTQTPKHLITATGQRVTLRCSPRSGDLSVYWYQQSLDQGLQFLIQYYNGEERAKGNILERFSAQQFPDLHSELNLSSLELGDSALYFCASSPRERAYEQYFGPGTRLTVT.

Worth noting for this clone: The sample carries other DNA sequences with the same CDR3. V usage is TRBV9 and J usage is TRBJ1-5, with a weak D call TRBD1 (5 bases). Germline CDR1 SGDLS, CDR2 YYNGEE. CDR3 size: 15 residues. V was trimmed by 2 bases and J by 2 bases, leaving 11 bases between them. The CDR3 sequence: CASSVGGEGNQPQHF. In nucleotides, the CDR3 is TGTGCCAGCAGCGTCGGGGGGGAGGGCAATCAGCCCCAGCATTTT.

The table lists this clone with a count of one. The V and J genes are TRBV5-1 and TRBJ2-7; 8 bases are a match to TRBD2. The CDR3 contains 16 residues. Germline CDR1 and CDR2: SGHRS and YFSETQ. Trimming took 0 bases from V and 0 from J; bases not matched to a gene: 5. DNA of the CDR3: TGCGCCAGCAGCTTGGGGGGTAGCGGGATCTCCTACGAGCAGTACTTC. Its protein is CASSLGGSGISYEQYF. The complete variable domain, with remaining parts taken from reference TRBV5-1 and TRBJ2-7, reads KAGVTQTPRYLIKTRGQQVTLSCSPISGHRSVSWYQQTPGQGLQFLFEYFSETQRNKGNFPGRFSGRQFSNSRSEMNVSTLELGDSALYLCASSLGGSGISYEQYFGPGTRLTVT.

The rearrangement joins TRBV2 to TRBJ1-2; 7 bases map to TRBD1. With 4 bases clipped from V and 10 bases from J, the junction kept 15 bases outside the gene matches. The CDR3 is 15 residues long. Germline CDR1 SNHLY, CDR2 FYNNEI. The CDR3 here is CASSAIAGGGTDYTF. Written as DNA, the CDR3 is TGTGCCAGCAGTGCAATAGCCGGTGGCGGGACAGACTACACCTTC.